One and the same sample provided the 23 T cell receptor beta chains below, sequenced in a study of technical replicates of blood from a few donors. Here immunoSEQ multiplex PCR was the method, and the copy in TCRdb shows in-frame clones only, minus some. The sample yields about 76,000 clones, approximately 94% seen once. Sequencing was performed on T cells isolated from PBMCs. The receptors were sampled from a human donor in good health.

Comment on this clone: The same CDR3 can be traced to other DNA sequences in this sample. V gene TRBV5-4 combines with J gene TRBJ2-7; possible D gene TRBD1, 6 bases. Germline V gene lookup returns CDR1 SGHNT and CDR2 YYREEE (reference sequence). The V and J ends lost 2 bases and 3 bases respectively, with 6 bases between them. The CDR3 has 12 amino acids. CDR3 nucleotides: TGTGCCAGCAGCTTACAGGGCTACGAGCAGTACTTC. Its protein product is CASSLQGYEQYF.

The genes are TRBV19 and TRBJ2-2; a possible D gene is TRBD1 (6 bases). Germline V lookup: CDR1 LNHDA, CDR2 SQIVND (reference sequence). V lost 8 bases and J lost 5, with 15 bases in between. The CDR3 contains 14 residues. The DNA of the CDR3 is TGTGCCAGTTCCCCGGGACACCCAACCGGGGAGCTGTTTTTT. Encoded protein: CASSPGHPTGELFF.

V and J are TRBV10-3 and TRBJ1-5; the D gene is possibly TRBD1 (5 bases). CDR3 length: 14 amino acids. The germline V gene has CDR1 ENHRY and CDR2 SYGVKD. The V end lost 3 bases, the J end lost 3 bases, and 9 bases lay between the germline ends. The CDR3 nucleotides read TGTGCCATCAGTGAAATACAGGACAATCAGCCCCAGCATTTT. This gives the protein CAISEIQDNQPQHF.

The J gene is TRBJ2-5, the V gene TRBV30; D is perhaps TRBD2 (5 bases). Germline CDR1 and CDR2: GTSNPN and SVGIG (reference sequence). The CDR3 is made up of 11 amino acids. V shed 0 bases and J shed 7 bases, with 6 bases lying between them. This CDR3 reads CAWSVAGTQYF. The CDR3 bases are TGTGCCTGGAGTGTTGCGGGGACCCAGTACTTC.

The chain couples TRBV19 to TRBJ2-1; possibly TRBD2 for D (6 bases). Germline V lookup: CDR1 LNHDA, CDR2 SQIVND (reference sequence). Trimming cost V 1 base and J 8 bases, with 18 bases left between them. The CDR3 totals 16 residues. The CDR3 DNA follows: TGTGCCAGTAGTATAGGTAGCGGTTCTCTTCTGTATGAGCAGTTCTTC. Its translation: CASSIGSGSLLYEQFF. Full variable domain (outside the CDR3, taken from reference TRBV19 and TRBJ2-1): DGGITQSPKYLFRKEGQNVTLSCEQNLNHDAMYWYRQDPGQGLRLIYYSQIVNDFQKGDIAEGYSVSREKKESFPLTVTSAQKNPTAFYLCASSIGSGSLLYEQFFGPGTRLTVL.

The chain carries TRBV29-1 and TRBJ2-7; D is perhaps TRBD2 (7 bases). This CDR3 has 13 residues. V gave up 4 bases and J gave up 1 base, with 11 bases separating them. Germline V gives CDR1 SQVTM, CDR2 ANQGSEA. The CDR3 protein is CSVGGGQSYEQYF. The DNA for the CDR3 is TGCAGCGTTGGGGGGGGGCAGTCCTACGAGCAGTACTTC.

The V call is TRBV18, the J call TRBJ2-1; 8 bases align to TRBD1. V gave up 3 bases and J gave up 8 bases; unmatched junction bases: 6. The CDR3 is 14 residues long. From germline, CDR1 is KGHSH and CDR2 LQKENI. The CDR3 region has the DNA TGTGCCAGCTCACCTGGCGGACAGGGCTATGAGCAGTTCTTC. Amino acids: CASSPGGQGYEQFF.

The chain uses TRBV15 and TRBJ1-1; D is undetermined. CDR1 is LNHNV and CDR2 is YYDKDF in the germline V gene (reference sequence). CDR3 length: 13 amino acids. V gave up 8 bases and J gave up 9 bases, with 19 bases separating them. For the CDR3, the DNA is TGTGCCACCTCTTGGGCTGGTGAGTCGAAAGCTTTCTTT. This gives the protein CATSWAGESKAFF.

The V and J genes are TRBV15 and TRBJ1-4; D is uncertain. Germline values: CDR1 LNHNV, CDR2 YYDKDF (reference sequence). The V gene lost 3 bases and the J gene lost 1 base, with 6 bases spanning the gap. This CDR3 has 14 amino acids. The CDR3 bases are TGTGCCACCAGCAGCCGGGTAACTAATGAAAAACTGTTTTTT. Translating gives CATSSRVTNEKLFF. The full variable domain, rest sourced from reference TRBV15 and TRBJ1-4, is DAMVIQNPRYQVTQFGKPVTLSCSQTLNHNVMYWYQQKSSQAPKLLFHYYDKDFNNEADTPDNFQSRRPNTSFCFLDIRSPGLGDTAMYLCATSSRVTNEKLFFGSGTQLSVL.

This clone appeared a single time. V is TRBV28 and J is TRBJ1-1; unclear D gene. The V and J ends lost 5 bases and 2 bases respectively, with 12 bases between them. The CDR3 has 14 residues. Germline V gene sequence: CDR1 MDHEN, CDR2 SYDVKM. For the CDR3, the DNA is TGTGCCAGCAGTATGACAAGAACTAACACTGAAGCTTTCTTT. Translation: CASSMTRTNTEAFF.

This chain uses TRBV7-2 with TRBJ1-5; 10 bases align to TRBD1. V lost 1 base, J lost 7 bases, and 4 bases stayed unmatched. Germline V lookup: CDR1 SGHTA, CDR2 FQGNSA. The CDR3 has 15 amino acids. The CDR3 loop is CASSLVRDRGQPQHF. DNA for the CDR3: TGTGCCAGCAGCTTAGTCCGGGACAGGGGACAGCCCCAGCATTTT.

The rearrangement uses TRBV6-1 and TRBJ1-4; perhaps TRBD1 as D (5 bases). The CDR3 totals 15 residues. Germline V gene sequence: CDR1 MNHNS, CDR2 SASEGT. The V end was cut by 8 bases, the J end by 5 bases, with 18 bases between. The CDR3 spells CASFDPGRGNEKLFF. The CDR3 DNA sequence: TGTGCCAGCTTCGACCCGGGACGGGGGAATGAAAAACTGTTTTTT.

The rearrangement uses TRBV4-3 and TRBJ2-7; no clear D gene. V lost 4 bases and J 3 bases, leaving 10 bases between the germline ends. In germline, CDR1 is LGHNA, CDR2 YSLEER. The CDR3 has 13 residues. The DNA of the CDR3 is TGCGCCAGCAGCCCCACTCTAAACTACGAGCAGTACTTC. This encodes CASSPTLNYEQYF.

This clone was seen just once. The chain recombines TRBV11-2 with TRBJ2-2, with D possibly TRBD2 on 5 matching bases. Per the germline V gene, CDR1 is SGHAT and CDR2 is FQNNGV. The CDR3 is made up of 15 amino acids. Trimming left V 2 bases short and J 0 bases short, with 7 bases between. The CDR3 sequence is CASSLTGSNTGELFF. The CDR3 DNA reads TGTGCCAGCAGCTTAACGGGATCGAACACCGGGGAGCTGTTTTTT.

The chain uses TRBV9 and TRBJ2-1; a possible D gene is TRBD2 (5 bases). V was pared by 4 bases and J by 2 bases, with 19 bases between. This CDR3 region has 17 residues. The germline CDR1 and CDR2 sequences are SGDLS and YYNGEE. CDR3 DNA: TGTGCCAGCAGCACCTCCACCGGCGGGTTCACCTACAATGAGCAGTTCTTC. Translated, it gives CASSTSTGGFTYNEQFF.

V usage is TRBV18 and J usage is TRBJ2-7; D may be TRBD1 (5 bases). The CDR3 is made up of 16 amino acids. CDR1 and CDR2 from the germline V gene are KGHSH and LQKENI. The V and J ends lost 2 bases and 0 bases respectively, with 14 bases between them. For the CDR3, the DNA is TGTGCCAGCTCACCAGTACACGGAGACAGCTCCTACGAGCAGTACTTC. This translates into CASSPVHGDSSYEQYF.

V is TRBV4-3 and J is TRBJ2-2, with a tentative D call TRBD2 (5 bases). The ends were cut back, 2 bases at V and 7 bases at J, with 14 bases in the middle. This CDR3 has 15 amino acids. Germline V gene lookup returns CDR1 LGHNA and CDR2 YSLEER. The CDR3, as DNA: TGCGCCAGCAGCCAAACACCTTCTAGCATCGGGGAGCTGTTTTTT. Its protein product is CASSQTPSSIGELFF.

This rearrangement joins TRBV4-1 to TRBJ1-5; 7 nucleotides match TRBD1. V was pared by 4 bases and J by 4 bases, with 13 bases of the junction left unmatched. The CDR3 runs to 17 residues. The germline V gene encodes CDR1 MGHRA and CDR2 YSYEKL. The chain's CDR3 is CASSPQITGAGNQPQHF. Written as DNA, the CDR3 is TGCGCCAGCAGCCCACAAATTACAGGGGCGGGTAATCAGCCCCAGCATTTT.

This clone showed up just once. This rearrangement joins TRBV18 to TRBJ2-7; TRBD2 matches 10 bases. Germline CDR1 reads KGHSH; CDR2 reads LQKENI. The CDR3 has 16 amino acids. V gave up 3 bases and J gave up 2 bases; unmatched junction bases: 7. CDR3 protein: CASSPASGRGTYEQYF. The CDR3 nucleotides are TGTGCCAGCTCACCTGCCAGCGGGAGGGGGACCTACGAGCAGTACTTC.

The rearrangement joins TRBV10-3 to TRBJ2-1, with D tentatively TRBD2 (5 bases). Germline V lookup: CDR1 ENHRY, CDR2 SYGVKD. The CDR3 runs 17 residues. With 4 bases removed from V and 3 bases from J, the gap between germline ends came to 19 bases. The CDR3 loop reads CAISAPLGDGDYNEQFF. CDR3 coding DNA: TGTGCCATCAGTGCCCCCCTCGGTGACGGGGACTACAATGAGCAGTTCTTC.

This clone has only one observation. This chain connects TRBV5-5 to TRBJ2-2, with 11 bases fitting TRBD2. The CDR3 is 15 amino acids. CDR1 is SGHKS and CDR2 is YYEKEE in the germline V gene (reference sequence). J gave up 4 bases and V 2 bases, and 1 base lay outside the gene matches. The CDR3 DNA is TGTGCCAGCAGCTTACTAGCGGGAGCCACCGGGGAGCTGTTTTTT. Amino acids: CASSLLAGATGELFF.

V gene TRBV27 combines with J gene TRBJ2-1; 8 bases are shared with TRBD2. Germline V CDR1 and CDR2: MNHEY, SMNVEV (reference sequence). The CDR3 consists of 15 residues. After removal of 5 bases from V and 11 bases from J, the junction contained 14 bases not matched to a gene. The CDR3 DNA follows: TGTGCCAGCAGTCCCCTGGCTAGCGGGTTACCACAGCAGTTCTTC. The encoded protein is CASSPLASGLPQQFF.

This chain links TRBV11-2 with TRBJ2-7, with no clear D. V was clipped by 5 bases and J by 7 bases, with 18 bases between them. CDR1 is SGHAT, CDR2 FQNNGV, per germline. The CDR3 runs 14 residues. CDR3 sequence: CASSPSDSPGEQYF. CDR3 nucleotides: TGTGCCAGCAGCCCCTCTGACTCCCCTGGGGAGCAGTACTTC.